This TCR beta chain was identified during a study of tumor-infiltrating lymphocytes in primary liver carcinoma. This CDR3 has 12 residues. The V gene's germline CDR1 is SEHNR and CDR2 FQNEAQ (reference sequence). V lost 3 bases and J 13 bases, leaving 15 bases between the germline ends. TCR beta cDNA was made from around 520 ng total RNA with a constant-region primer. What produced the TCR beta libraries was three nested multiplex PCR rounds using slightly modified ARM-PCR. PCR rounds one and two used TRBV1-TRBV30 forward primers with a C-beta reverse primer for around 11 cycles each. TCRdb itself ran the multiplex PCR reads through MiXCR, one entry per CDR3 protein. The profile shows approximately 73,000 distinct CDR3 sequences, about 72% of them singletons. Total RNA and DNA came together from around 20-30 mg of bulk tissue without cell sorting.

Sequencing input: liver tumor tissue from sampling region 4. The subset is: tumor region T4, right-lateral pole. The chain uses TRBV7-9 and TRBJ1-2, with a possible D match to TRBD1 (6 bases). This receptor was taken from a man in his forties or fifties with primary liver carcinoma and hepatitis B virus infection. The CDR3: CASSFSGGGCTF. In DNA, the CDR3 is TGTGCCAGCAGCTTTTCGGGGGGCGGTTGCACCTTC.